Listed below are T cell receptor beta chains from one sample, sequenced in a study of T cell repertoires in cytomegalovirus infection. Which antigens these TCRs recognize remains unknown. TCRdb called the reads again in MiXCR, with one record for every CDR3 protein. The top ten hold about 13% of the sample, which has around 360,000 distinct CDR3 sequences, around a third seen once. Source: cultured PBMCs, taken from culture after CMV antigen stimulation. These receptors came from a human donor in good health (CMV status not recorded). Some clones in this sample may be carry-over from other donors' samples. Both conserved end residues are part of each CDR3. Each record gives: CDR3 length, clone size, V gene, D gene, J gene, CDR3 protein, CDR3 DNA. D genes are given only for firm matches. Clone size is not always given. Where it is, it says once, few, many or a class for expanded clones.

CDR3 length: 14; clone size: few; V gene: TRBV6-2/TRBV6-3; D gene: NA; J gene: TRBJ2-2; CDR3 protein: CASSPDWNTGELFF; CDR3 DNA: TGTGCCAGCAGTCCCGATTGGAACACCGGGGAGCTGTTTTTT
CDR3 length: 17; clone size: NA; V gene: TRBV19; D gene: TRBD2; J gene: TRBJ2-7; CDR3 protein: CASSPQGTSGGTYEQYF; CDR3 DNA: TGTGCCAGTAGTCCCCAAGGGACTAGCGGGGGAACCTACGAGCAGTACTTC
CDR3 length: 11; clone size: many; V gene: TRBV7-2; D gene: NA; J gene: TRBJ1-2; CDR3 protein: CASSSTYGYTF; CDR3 DNA: TGTGCCAGCAGCTCCACTTATGGCTACACCTTC
CDR3 length: 13; clone size: NA; V gene: TRBV15; D gene: NA; J gene: TRBJ1-1; CDR3 protein: CATSRDWHRDAFF; CDR3 DNA: TGTGCCACCAGCAGAGATTGGCACAGGGATGCTTTCTTT
CDR3 length: 15; clone size: NA; V gene: TRBV20-1; D gene: TRBD2; J gene: TRBJ2-1; CDR3 protein: CSSGLAGAGYNEQFF; CDR3 DNA: TGCAGCAGTGGGTTAGCGGGAGCCGGGTACAATGAGCAGTTCTTC
CDR3 length: 13; clone size: NA; V gene: TRBV19; D gene: NA; J gene: TRBJ2-4; CDR3 protein: CASSISTQGIQYF; CDR3 DNA: TGTGCCAGTAGTATATCGACTCAGGGCATTCAGTACTTC
CDR3 length: 14; clone size: few; V gene: TRBV28; D gene: TRBD1; J gene: TRBJ1-4; CDR3 protein: CASRKDRVDEKLFF; CDR3 DNA: TGTGCCAGCAGAAAGGACAGGGTCGATGAAAAACTGTTTTTT
CDR3 length: 14; clone size: few; V gene: TRBV11-3; D gene: NA; J gene: TRBJ1-1; CDR3 protein: CASSPNPPRTEAFF; CDR3 DNA: TGTGCCAGCAGCCCCAATCCCCCGAGAACTGAAGCTTTCTTT
CDR3 length: 15; clone size: few; V gene: TRBV7-9; D gene: NA; J gene: TRBJ1-2; CDR3 protein: CASSLVAQGLNGYTF; CDR3 DNA: TGTGCCAGCAGCTTAGTGGCACAGGGATTAAATGGCTACACCTTC
CDR3 length: 12; clone size: few; V gene: TRBV19; D gene: NA; J gene: TRBJ2-1; CDR3 protein: CASRDAYNEQFF; CDR3 DNA: TGTGCCAGTAGGGATGCCTACAATGAGCAGTTCTTC
CDR3 length: 14; clone size: few; V gene: TRBV30; D gene: NA; J gene: TRBJ2-1; CDR3 protein: CAIWGVGPGSEQFF; CDR3 DNA: TGTGCCATATGGGGAGTGGGCCCAGGCAGTGAGCAGTTCTTC
CDR3 length: 16; clone size: many; V gene: TRBV7-2; D gene: NA; J gene: TRBJ1-4; CDR3 protein: CASSLGPSGAWEKLFF; CDR3 DNA: TGTGCCAGCAGCTTAGGACCCAGCGGGGCGTGGGAAAAACTGTTTTTT
CDR3 length: 14; clone size: NA; V gene: TRBV28; D gene: NA; J gene: TRBJ1-5; CDR3 protein: CASTTRRRNQPQHF; CDR3 DNA: TGTGCCAGCACGACTAGGAGGCGCAATCAGCCCCAGCATTTT
CDR3 length: 16; clone size: few; V gene: TRBV20-1; D gene: TRBD1; J gene: TRBJ1-2; CDR3 protein: CSARARDRRTNYGYTF; CDR3 DNA: TGCAGTGCTAGAGCTCGGGACAGGAGAACCAACTATGGCTACACCTTC
CDR3 length: 20; clone size: few; V gene: TRBV7-2; D gene: TRBD2; J gene: TRBJ2-5; CDR3 protein: CASSLPPSVGTSGPWETQYF; CDR3 DNA: TGTGCCAGCAGCTTACCCCCGTCCGTGGGGACTAGCGGGCCTTGGGAGACCCAGTACTTC
CDR3 length: 14; clone size: many; V gene: TRBV7-2; D gene: NA; J gene: TRBJ2-5; CDR3 protein: CASRRGYGEETQYF; CDR3 DNA: TGTGCCAGCCGAAGGGGGTACGGGGAAGAGACCCAGTACTTC
CDR3 length: 14; clone size: many; V gene: TRBV7-2; D gene: TRBD2; J gene: TRBJ2-1; CDR3 protein: CASSSGLVYNEQFF; CDR3 DNA: TGTGCCAGCAGCTCGGGACTAGTTTACAATGAGCAGTTCTTC
CDR3 length: 14; clone size: few; V gene: TRBV6-1; D gene: NA; J gene: TRBJ2-5; CDR3 protein: CASSVTGSQETQYF; CDR3 DNA: TGTGCCAGCAGTGTTACAGGGTCCCAAGAGACCCAGTACTTC
CDR3 length: 16; clone size: many; V gene: TRBV7-2; D gene: TRBD1; J gene: TRBJ2-2; CDR3 protein: CASSSWTGQNTGELFF; CDR3 DNA: TGTGCCAGCAGCTCCTGGACAGGGCAGAACACCGGGGAGCTGTTTTTT
CDR3 length: 12; clone size: few; V gene: TRBV11-2; D gene: NA; J gene: TRBJ2-1; CDR3 protein: CASTPLGYVQFF; CDR3 DNA: TGTGCCAGCACCCCATTAGGGTACGTGCAGTTCTTC
CDR3 length: 14; clone size: NA; V gene: TRBV11-3; D gene: TRBD1; J gene: TRBJ2-3; CDR3 protein: CASSPGQQPPTQYF; CDR3 DNA: TGTGCCAGCAGTCCGGGACAGCAGCCCCCTACGCAGTATTTT
CDR3 length: 14; clone size: few; V gene: TRBV6-2/TRBV6-3; D gene: TRBD2; J gene: TRBJ2-7; CDR3 protein: CATETGLAKYEQYF; CDR3 DNA: TGTGCCACCGAGACCGGACTAGCGAAGTACGAGCAGTACTTC
CDR3 length: 16; clone size: NA; V gene: TRBV27; D gene: TRBD2; J gene: TRBJ2-1; CDR3 protein: CASSYPGLAGGLEQFF; CDR3 DNA: TGTGCCAGCAGTTACCCTGGACTAGCGGGAGGCTTGGAGCAGTTCTTC
CDR3 length: 15; clone size: NA; V gene: TRBV7-2; D gene: NA; J gene: TRBJ2-7; CDR3 protein: CASSRDQASSYEQYF; CDR3 DNA: TGTGCCAGCAGCCGTGACCAGGCGTCCTCCTACGAGCAGTACTTC
CDR3 length: 18; clone size: NA; V gene: TRBV2; D gene: TRBD2; J gene: TRBJ2-7; CDR3 protein: CASSVRSGRAPSTYEQYF; CDR3 DNA: TGTGCCAGCAGTGTTAGGAGCGGGAGGGCCCCCTCTACCTACGAGCAGTACTTC
CDR3 length: 16; clone size: many; V gene: TRBV11-2; D gene: NA; J gene: TRBJ1-3; CDR3 protein: CASSPLWGAAGNTIYF; CDR3 DNA: TGTGCCAGCAGCCCCTTGTGGGGGGCGGCTGGAAACACCATATATTTT
CDR3 length: 14; clone size: NA; V gene: TRBV7-8; D gene: TRBD1; J gene: TRBJ2-7; CDR3 protein: CASSSMRTGAEQYF; CDR3 DNA: TGTGCCAGCAGCTCAATGCGGACAGGGGCCGAGCAGTACTTC
CDR3 length: 14; clone size: NA; V gene: TRBV12-3/TRBV12-4; D gene: NA; J gene: TRBJ1-2; CDR3 protein: CASSTQTGSYGYTF; CDR3 DNA: TGTGCCAGCAGTACCCAGACAGGTTCATATGGCTACACCTTC
CDR3 length: 16; clone size: few; V gene: TRBV4-1; D gene: NA; J gene: TRBJ2-6; CDR3 protein: CASSYPASTGANVLTF; CDR3 DNA: TGCGCCAGCAGCTACCCAGCGAGTACTGGGGCCAACGTCCTGACTTTC
CDR3 length: 17; clone size: few; V gene: TRBV7-2; D gene: NA; J gene: TRBJ1-3; CDR3 protein: CASSLVYPMSSGNTIYF; CDR3 DNA: TGTGCCAGCAGCTTAGTTTATCCCATGAGCTCTGGAAACACCATATATTTT
CDR3 length: 14; clone size: NA; V gene: TRBV10-3; D gene: NA; J gene: TRBJ2-5; CDR3 protein: CAISDRQSQETQYF; CDR3 DNA: TGTGCCATCAGTGACCGACAGTCCCAAGAGACCCAGTACTTC
CDR3 length: 15; clone size: few; V gene: TRBV7-2; D gene: NA; J gene: TRBJ2-1; CDR3 protein: CASSLRDWGQNEQFF; CDR3 DNA: TGTGCCAGCAGCTTACGGGACTGGGGACAGAATGAGCAGTTCTTC
CDR3 length: 16; clone size: NA; V gene: TRBV19; D gene: NA; J gene: TRBJ2-2; CDR3 protein: CASSRYRDGNTGELFF; CDR3 DNA: TGTGCCAGTAGCAGGTACAGGGATGGGAACACCGGGGAGCTGTTTTTT
CDR3 length: 15; clone size: few; V gene: TRBV5-6; D gene: NA; J gene: TRBJ2-5; CDR3 protein: CASSFMGDFGETQYF; CDR3 DNA: TGTGCCAGCAGCTTTATGGGGGACTTCGGGGAGACCCAGTACTTC
CDR3 length: 17; clone size: NA; V gene: TRBV28; D gene: NA; J gene: TRBJ2-5; CDR3 protein: CASSLWGGAKGQETQYF; CDR3 DNA: TGTGCCAGCAGTTTATGGGGGGGGGCCAAGGGGCAAGAGACCCAGTACTTC
CDR3 length: 13; clone size: few; V gene: TRBV18; D gene: TRBD1; J gene: TRBJ2-5; CDR3 protein: CASSTGLEETQYF; CDR3 DNA: TGTGCCAGCTCGACAGGGTTAGAAGAGACCCAGTACTTC
CDR3 length: 13; clone size: once; V gene: TRBV10-3; D gene: NA; J gene: TRBJ1-1; CDR3 protein: CAITSGANTEAFF; CDR3 DNA: TGTGCCATCACCAGCGGGGCTAACACTGAAGCTTTCTTT
CDR3 length: 20; clone size: few; V gene: TRBV5-4; D gene: NA; J gene: TRBJ1-4; CDR3 protein: CASSLCFYYPAGPTNEKLFF; CDR3 DNA: TGTGCCAGCAGCTTGTGCTTCTACTACCCGGCCGGCCCAACTAATGAAAAACTGTTTTTT
CDR3 length: 13; clone size: NA; V gene: TRBV7-8; D gene: TRBD2; J gene: TRBJ2-7; CDR3 protein: CASSHGTSDEQYF; CDR3 DNA: TGTGCCAGCAGCCACGGGACTAGCGACGAGCAGTACTTC
CDR3 length: 11; clone size: few; V gene: TRBV20-1; D gene: NA; J gene: TRBJ2-2; CDR3 protein: CSARAETELFF; CDR3 DNA: TGCAGTGCTAGGGCAGAGACGGAGCTGTTTTTT
CDR3 length: 14; clone size: NA; V gene: TRBV7-8; D gene: TRBD2; J gene: TRBJ2-1; CDR3 protein: CASSLETSGREQFF; CDR3 DNA: TGTGCCAGCAGCTTAGAGACTAGCGGTCGTGAGCAGTTCTTC
CDR3 length: 15; clone size: few; V gene: TRBV28; D gene: TRBD2; J gene: TRBJ2-3; CDR3 protein: CASSFLTGGTDTQYF; CDR3 DNA: TGTGCCAGCAGTTTTTTGACGGGAGGAACGGATACGCAGTATTTT
CDR3 length: 15; clone size: NA; V gene: TRBV7-2; D gene: TRBD1; J gene: TRBJ1-5; CDR3 protein: CASSLQDRAGQPQHF; CDR3 DNA: TGTGCCAGCAGCCTCCAGGACAGGGCGGGCCAGCCCCAGCATTTT
CDR3 length: 15; clone size: few; V gene: TRBV4-1; D gene: NA; J gene: TRBJ1-1; CDR3 protein: CASSQDGQPNTEAFF; CDR3 DNA: TGCGCCAGCAGCCAAGATGGACAGCCGAACACTGAAGCTTTCTTT
CDR3 length: 13; clone size: NA; V gene: TRBV4-3; D gene: NA; J gene: TRBJ2-3; CDR3 protein: CASSQVATDTQYF; CDR3 DNA: TGCGCCAGCAGCCAAGTAGCCACAGATACGCAGTATTTT
CDR3 length: 17; clone size: NA; V gene: TRBV11-2; D gene: NA; J gene: TRBJ1-3; CDR3 protein: CASRGADSSLSGNTIYF; CDR3 DNA: TGTGCCAGCAGAGGGGCGGACAGTTCTCTTTCTGGAAACACCATATATTTT
CDR3 length: 14; clone size: few; V gene: TRBV7-2; D gene: TRBD2; J gene: TRBJ2-4; CDR3 protein: CASSLAAGGNIQYF; CDR3 DNA: TGTGCCAGCAGCTTAGCCGCCGGGGGGAACATTCAGTACTTC
CDR3 length: 13; clone size: NA; V gene: TRBV6-5; D gene: NA; J gene: TRBJ2-1; CDR3 protein: CASSQEAFSEQFF; CDR3 DNA: TGTGCCAGCAGCCAAGAGGCTTTTTCGGAGCAGTTCTTC
CDR3 length: 14; clone size: NA; V gene: TRBV5-6; D gene: TRBD1; J gene: TRBJ1-5; CDR3 protein: CASSFGTGNQPQHF; CDR3 DNA: TGTGCCAGCAGCTTCGGGACAGGCAATCAGCCCCAGCATTTT
CDR3 length: 16; clone size: NA; V gene: TRBV7-6; D gene: TRBD2; J gene: TRBJ2-3; CDR3 protein: CASSLPSGRYPDTQYF; CDR3 DNA: TGTGCCAGCAGCTTACCTAGCGGGAGGTACCCAGATACGCAGTATTTT
CDR3 length: 13; clone size: few; V gene: TRBV7-2; D gene: NA; J gene: TRBJ2-7; CDR3 protein: CASSSASAYEQYF; CDR3 DNA: TGTGCCAGCAGCTCCGCATCCGCCTACGAGCAGTACTTC
CDR3 length: 15; clone size: NA; V gene: TRBV4-1; D gene: NA; J gene: TRBJ2-3; CDR3 protein: CASSLQAGGTDTQYF; CDR3 DNA: TGCGCCAGCAGCCTTCAGGCCGGGGGTACAGATACGCAGTATTTT
CDR3 length: 14; clone size: few; V gene: TRBV7-2; D gene: TRBD1; J gene: TRBJ2-5; CDR3 protein: CASSLGTVEETQYF; CDR3 DNA: TGTGCCAGCAGCTTGGGGACAGTTGAGGAGACCCAGTACTTC
CDR3 length: 13; clone size: once; V gene: TRBV29-1; D gene: TRBD2; J gene: TRBJ2-3; CDR3 protein: CSALGAGADTQYF; CDR3 DNA: TGCAGCGCCCTAGGCGCGGGGGCAGATACGCAGTATTTT
CDR3 length: 16; clone size: few; V gene: TRBV12-3/TRBV12-4; D gene: TRBD2; J gene: TRBJ2-3; CDR3 protein: CASSSSLQRGTDTQYF; CDR3 DNA: TGTGCCAGCAGTTCCTCCCTCCAGCGGGGCACGGATACGCAGTATTTT
CDR3 length: 13; clone size: NA; V gene: TRBV6-5; D gene: TRBD1; J gene: TRBJ1-1; CDR3 protein: CASSPSGTAEAFF; CDR3 DNA: TGTGCCAGCAGTCCGTCCGGGACAGCTGAAGCTTTCTTT
CDR3 length: 13; clone size: NA; V gene: TRBV20-1; D gene: TRBD2; J gene: TRBJ2-5; CDR3 protein: CSAATSGGGTQYF; CDR3 DNA: TGCAGTGCAGCGACTAGCGGGGGGGGGACCCAGTACTTC
CDR3 length: 15; clone size: NA; V gene: TRBV7-2; D gene: NA; J gene: TRBJ2-5; CDR3 protein: CASSSYLQFQETQYF; CDR3 DNA: TGTGCCAGCAGCTCCTACCTCCAATTCCAAGAGACCCAGTACTTC